The 16 T cell receptor beta chains presented below share a single source sample, sequenced in a study of vaccination effects on CD4 cells after COVID-19 (dated by TCRdb to between 2021 and 2023). Their cognate antigens are unknown. To identify antigen-specific CD4+ T cell clonotypes by their expansion, the ViraFEST assay first stimulated PBMC with viral peptide pools and then applied TCR sequencing. After around 10 days of culture, CD4+ T cells were isolated with the EasySep CD4+ T cell isolation kit. Participants received two doses of either the BNT162b2 or the mRNA-1273 mRNA SARS-CoV-2 vaccine. Libraries were built with the immunoSEQ multiplex PCR assay. TCRdb carries this immuneACCESS record with in-frame sequences only. Its versions omit some clonotypes, under half of them owing to an unresolved V gene in the studies checked, with the rest unexplained. The sample includes tens of thousands of clones, with less than 85% observed a single time. The ten most abundant clones make up approximately 8% of the sample.

The sample consisted of CD4+ T cells from PBMCs cultured with SARS-CoV-2 spike peptides, taken after COVID-19 vaccination. Per the publication, the cell subset or site label means: SARS-CoV-2 spike overlapping peptide pool stimulation. All receptors derive from a human donor who received a COVID-19 vaccine.

This clone qualifies as medium-sized. The rearrangement joins TRBV9 to TRBJ2-3; the match to TRBD2 covers 9 bases. Germline trimming cut 0 bases from V and 3 bases from J; bases unmatched to any gene: 8. This CDR3 spans 17 amino acids. The germline gives CDR1 SGDLS, CDR2 YYNGEE. The CDR3 nucleotides are TGTGCCAGCAGCGTAGCTAGAATAGCGGGAGCAACAGATACGCAGTATTTT. Its protein product is CASSVARIAGATDTQYF.

This chain uses TRBV27 with TRBJ2-7; D is perhaps TRBD1 or TRBD2 (5 bases each). The CDR3 is made up of 17 amino acids. The V and J ends lost 6 bases and 2 bases respectively, with 23 bases between them. CDR1 is MNHEY and CDR2 is SMNVEV in the germline V gene (reference sequence). The chain's CDR3 is CASSRKGPRDGTYEQYF. The CDR3 DNA is TGTGCCAGCAGCCGTAAGGGGCCCCGGGACGGTACCTACGAGCAGTACTTC.

The rearrangement joins TRBV6-6 to TRBJ2-1, with 8 bases aligning to TRBD1. Looked up from germline, CDR1 is MNHNY and CDR2 is SVGAGI (reference sequence). The CDR3 has 13 residues. The trim removed 6 bases at V and 6 bases at J, leaving 4 bases unmatched. CDR3: CASSLTGVNEQFF. CDR3 nucleotides: TGTGCCAGCAGCCTGACAGGGGTCAATGAGCAGTTCTTC.

J is TRBJ2-2 and V is TRBV5-4; no clear D gene. Trimming removed 0 bases from V and 6 bases from J, with 9 bases in between. This CDR3 is 14 amino acids long. Germline-derived CDR1 and CDR2 are SGHNT and YYREEE (reference sequence). Here the CDR3 reads CASSLGGEPGELFF. CDR3 nucleotides: TGTGCCAGCAGCTTGGGTGGGGAACCCGGGGAGCTGTTTTTT.

The chain joins TRBV7-9 to TRBJ2-1; 9 nucleotides align to TRBD1. The V segment lost 1 base and the J segment 5 bases; nucleotides outside the gene matches: 3. The CDR3 consists of 15 residues. The germline gives CDR1 SEHNR, CDR2 FQNEAQ (reference sequence). DNA for the CDR3: TGTGCCAGCAGCTTAGGGGACAGGGCCCACAATGAGCAGTTCTTC. It specifies CASSLGDRAHNEQFF. The entire variable domain, with the rest obtained from reference TRBV7-9 and TRBJ2-1, is as follows: DTGVSQNPRHKITKRGQNVTFRCDPISEHNRLYWYRQTLGQGPEFLTYFQNEAQLEKSRLLSDRFSAERPKGSFSTLEIQRTEQGDSAMYLCASSLGDRAHNEQFFGPGTRLTVL.

The sample holds a few counts of this clone. The V call is TRBV14, the J call TRBJ1-1, with a possible D match to TRBD1 (5 bases). V shed 8 bases and J shed 10 bases, with 17 bases lying between them. In germline, CDR1 is SGHDN, CDR2 FVKESK. CDR3 size: 12 residues. The CDR3 sequence is CASRGARGGAFF. The CDR3, as DNA: TGTGCCAGCCGCGGGGCGCGCGGTGGAGCTTTCTTT.

The chain uses TRBV4-2 and TRBJ2-3; 10 nucleotides match TRBD1. This CDR3 region has 15 residues. Per germline, CDR1 LGHNA and CDR2 YNFKEQ. V shed 1 base and J 6 bases; nucleotides not matched to a gene: 4. CDR3 nucleotides: TGTGCCAGCAGCCAAGGGACAGGGGGAACTGATACGCAGTATTTT. Translated, it gives CASSQGTGGTDTQYF.

In this sample, this clone turned up once. Written as DNA, the CDR3 is TGTGCCAGCAGTGGGGATCAAGGCGGGGAGCAGTTCTTC. This sequence encodes CASSGDQGGEQFF. The rearrangement links TRBV6-4 to TRBJ2-1; possible D gene TRBD2, 5 bases. The germline gives CDR1 MRHNA, CDR2 SNTAGT. This CDR3 is 13 amino acids long. Trimming shortened V by 4 bases and J by 10 bases, and 14 bases separated the two germline ends.

The V gene is TRBV3-1 (or the pseudogene TRBV3-2), the J gene TRBJ1-4; D not resolved. The CDR3 loop spans 14 amino acids. V lost 4 bases and J 5 bases, leaving 11 bases between the germline ends. Germline V gene data show CDR1 as LGHDT and CDR2 as YNNKEL (reference sequence). The CDR3, as DNA: TGTGCCAGCAGCCCCCGATACGGGAATGAAAAACTGTTTTTT. Protein product: CASSPRYGNEKLFF.

In this sample, this clone turned up a few times. The CDR3 bases are TGTGCCAGCAGCTTGGCCGGGACAGTGAGTGAGACCCAGTACTTC. Encoded protein: CASSLAGTVSETQYF. The rearrangement links TRBV5-8 to TRBJ2-5; TRBD1 matches 7 bases. The germline V gene encodes CDR1 SGHTS and CDR2 YDEGEE. V was pared by 0 bases and J by 5 bases, with 7 bases of the junction left unmatched. This CDR3 has 15 amino acids.

J is TRBJ1-4 and V is TRBV6-5; 10 nucleotides align to TRBD1. The CDR3 consists of 16 residues. From germline, CDR1 is MNHEY and CDR2 SVGAGI. Trimming at V came to 2 bases and at J to 8 bases, leaving 8 bases not matched to a gene. CDR3 DNA sequence: TGTGCCAGCAGTTACCTTGGACAGGGGGTTAAAGAAAAACTGTTTTTT. Protein: CASSYLGQGVKEKLFF.

This chain connects TRBV5-4 to TRBJ1-6; 8 positions match TRBD1. With 2 bases clipped from V and 9 bases from J, the junction kept 4 bases outside the gene matches. The CDR3 loop spans 14 amino acids. Per the germline V gene, CDR1 is SGHNT and CDR2 is YYREEE (reference sequence). CDR3: CASSFPGQVSPLHF. The CDR3 DNA reads TGTGCCAGCAGCTTTCCGGGACAGGTTTCACCCCTCCACTTT.

This clone has only a few counts. The chain is built from TRBV6-6 and TRBJ1-1; TRBD1 aligns across 12 bases. J gave up 0 bases and V 6 bases, and 11 bases lay outside the gene matches. The CDR3 extends over 18 amino acids. Germline assignment: CDR1 MNHNY and CDR2 SVGAGI (reference sequence). In DNA form, the CDR3 reads TGTGCCAGCAGCCGATGGGGACAGGGGGCCCTTATGAACACTGAAGCTTTCTTT. As protein: CASSRWGQGALMNTEAFF.

CDR3 in DNA: TGTGCCAGCAGCTCAGGAGACCAGCGTTCCTACGAGCAGTACTTC. Translating it yields CASSSGDQRSYEQYF. The chain uses TRBV7-9 and TRBJ2-7; D not resolved. There are 15 residues in the CDR3. The germline CDR1 and CDR2 sequences are SEHNR and FQNEAQ (reference sequence). Trimming stripped 4 bases from V and 1 base from J, with 14 bases between. Full variable domain (missing parts from reference TRBV7-9 and TRBJ2-7): DTGVSQNPRHKITKRGQNVTFRCDPISEHNRLYWYRQTLGQGPEFLTYFQNEAQLEKSRLLSDRFSAERPKGSFSTLEIQRTEQGDSAMYLCASSSGDQRSYEQYFGPGTRLTVT.

This chain joins TRBV14 and TRBJ1-1; D is undetermined. The CDR3 is 13 amino acids. Germline assignment: CDR1 SGHDN and CDR2 FVKESK. V dropped 0 bases and J dropped 11 bases, with 13 bases sitting between them. CDR3: CASSQDYRSRAFF. The CDR3 bases are TGTGCCAGCAGCCAAGATTACAGAAGCAGGGCTTTCTTT.

The rearrangement joins TRBV14 to TRBJ2-1, with D possibly matching TRBD1 (6 bases). V lost 4 bases and J lost 5, with 15 bases in between. The CDR3 sequence is 15 residues long. Germline V gene lookup returns CDR1 SGHDN and CDR2 FVKESK. CDR3 in DNA: TGTGCCAGCAGCCCAAGGCAGGGGCCCAACAATGAGCAGTTCTTC. This codes for CASSPRQGPNNEQFF.